Shown below are 32 T cell receptor beta chains from a single sample sequenced in a study of tumor-infiltrating lymphocytes in primary liver carcinoma. A constant-region primer primed TCR beta cDNA synthesis from roughly 520 ng of total RNA. Construction of TCR beta libraries relied on three successive nested multiplex PCR rounds employing slightly modified ARM-PCR. Running 10 cycles apiece, the first two PCR rounds relied on TRBV1-TRBV30 forward primers together with a C-beta reverse primer. MiXCR was run by TCRdb on the multiplex PCR reads, yielding one entry per CDR3 protein. The top ten hold 7% to 8.5% of the sample, which has about 210,000 distinct CDR3 sequences, about 61% seen once. Both blood RNA, taken from unsorted whole blood, and germline DNA were extracted. The sample was peripheral blood. The receptors stem from a woman aged 60-70 years with primary liver carcinoma and hepatitis B virus infection.

The chain uses TRBV28 and TRBJ2-3; D is unclear. CDR3 size: 16 residues. CDR1 MDHEN and CDR2 SYDVKM come from the germline V gene. V lost 3 bases and J 5 bases, leaving 18 bases between the germline ends. CDR3 DNA: TGTGCCAGCAGTTTTTCAGCGAGAGTGGCTAGAGATACGCAGTATTTT. Amino acids: CASSFSARVARDTQYF.

A word on this clonotype: A clone one base away is much larger, so this may be a read error. The chain links TRBV10-2 to TRBJ2-1; tentative D call: TRBD1 (6 bases). This CDR3 has 13 residues. CDR1 and CDR2 from the germline V gene are WSHSY and SAAADI. The CDR3 region has the DNA TGCGCCAGCAGACCCGGACAGTACAATAAGCAGTTCTTC. It is translated as CASRPGQYNKQFF.

In regard to this clonotype: A single base separates this from a much larger clone, so it may be a read error. J is TRBJ1-2 and V is TRBV12-3 or TRBV12-4; D is undetermined. V was cut by 7 bases and J by 8 bases, with 14 bases left in between. This CDR3 spans 12 amino acids. The DNA of the CDR3 is TGTGCCAGCACCAACCAACGGATCGGCTACACCTTC. As protein: CASTNQRIGYTF.

To note about this clonotype: A much bigger clone sits one base away, suggesting this may be a read error. The rearrangement links TRBV14 to TRBJ1-2; a possible D gene is TRBD1 (5 bases). CDR3 length equals 14 residues. Germline CDR1 is SGHDN and CDR2 is FVKESK. DNA for the CDR3: TGTACCAGCAGCCAAGGAGGGGTTGGAGGTGGCTACACCTTC. It yields the protein CTSSQGGVGGGYTF. Full variable domain (missing parts from reference TRBV14 and TRBJ1-2): EAGVTQFPSHSVIEKGQTVTLRCDPISGHDNLYWYRRVMGKEIKFLLHFVKESKQDESGMPNNRFLAERTGGTYSTLKVQPAELEDSGVYFCTSSQGGVGGGYTFGSGTRLTVV.

In regard to this clonotype: Lacking the conserved final phenylalanine or tryptophan, this CDR3 likely reflects a read error. The J gene is TRBJ2-3, the V gene TRBV11-2; D gene uncertain. The germline CDR1 and CDR2 sequences are SGHAT and FQNNGV. V gave up 10 bases and J gave up 5 bases, with 7 bases separating them. The CDR3 loop spans 10 amino acids. Written as DNA, the CDR3 is TGTGCCAACAGTGGAGATACGCAGTATATT. It yields the protein CANSGDTQYI.

This clonotype is a singleton in its sample. A much larger clone differs from this one at a single base, so this may be a read error. This sequence joins TRBV6-5 and TRBJ1-1; weak D call: TRBD1 (6 bases). The CDR3 has 13 residues. Germline V gene sequence: CDR1 MNHEY, CDR2 SVGAGI. CDR3 coding DNA: TGTGTCAGCTACCCAAGGGGGGGGCGGAAAGCTTTCTTT. Its translation: CVSYPRGGRKAFF.

Remarks on this clonotype: A much bigger clone sits one base away, suggesting this may be a read error. Here the CDR3 omits its conserved ending phenylalanine or tryptophan, so a read error is the likely source. This chain links TRBV5-6 with TRBJ2-1, with 14 bases identical to TRBD2. There are 17 residues in the CDR3. J gave up 3 bases and V 6 bases, and 8 bases lay outside the gene matches. CDR1 is SGHDT and CDR2 is YYEEEE in the germline V gene. CDR3 loop: CASTKTSGRGDYNEQFL. The CDR3 DNA reads TGTGCCAGCACCAAGACTAGCGGGAGGGGAGACTACAATGAGCAGTTCCTC.

This clonotype was seen a few times. The chain employs TRBV4-1 and TRBJ1-5; tentative D call: TRBD1 (6 bases). Trimming took off 1 base at V and 6 bases at J, with 16 bases between the two ends. CDR3 length: 16 residues. CDR1 and CDR2 (germline): MGHRA, YSYEKL. The CDR3 here is CASSQAGTLAGQPQHF. In DNA, the CDR3 is TGCGCCAGCAGCCAAGCCGGGACACTCGCGGGTCAGCCCCAGCATTTT.

This clonotype was counted at least ten times. The CDR3 bases are TGTGCCAGCAGTAGCCCGGTTGCGGGAGGGCGAGCAGATACGCAGTATTTT. Its protein is CASSSPVAGGRADTQYF. The J gene is TRBJ2-3, the V gene TRBV12-3 or TRBV12-4, with TRBD2 matching over 9 bases. With V trimmed by 5 bases and J by 4 bases, 13 bases remained unmatched. This CDR3 is built from 17 residues.

This clonotype was seen a few times. The chain joins TRBV13 to TRBJ2-5, with 7 bases matching TRBD1. CDR1 and CDR2 (germline): PRHDT, FYEKMQ (reference sequence). J gave up 1 base and V 5 bases, and 7 bases lay outside the gene matches. This CDR3 spans 15 amino acids. The CDR3 DNA follows: TGTGCCAGCAGCGTCCCCGGGACAGCCCAAGAGACCCAGTACTTC. Translated: CASSVPGTAQETQYF.

The chain carries TRBV18 and TRBJ2-7, with 15 nucleotides matching TRBD2. With 4 bases clipped from V and 9 bases from J, the junction kept 7 bases outside the gene matches. CDR1 is KGHSH, CDR2 LQKENI, per germline. CDR3 size: 15 residues. The CDR3 region is CASSLPGTSGRMQYF. CDR3 coding DNA: TGTGCCAGCTCACTACCAGGGACTAGCGGGAGGATGCAGTACTTC.

About this clonotype itself: One end of the junction fails to match germline, which may point to a read error. This chain connects TRBV12-3 or TRBV12-4 to TRBJ1-4; D is uncertain. This CDR3 has 14 amino acids. The CDR3: CDSSQTPMGEKLFF. CDR3 nucleotide sequence: TGTGACAGCAGTCAAACACCTATGGGCGAAAAACTGTTTTTT.

Comment on this clonotype: Sequence at one end of the junction differs from germline and may be a read error. This chain connects TRBV11-2 to TRBJ2-5; D is ambiguous. The V gene's germline CDR1 is SGHAT and CDR2 FQNNGV. The CDR3 contains 13 residues. The CDR3 sequence is CANSALPQETQYF. Written as DNA, the CDR3 is TGTGCCAACAGCGCGCTCCCCCAAGAGACCCAGTACTTC.

The chain links TRBV10-3 to TRBJ1-6, with 8 bases fitting TRBD1. Germline CDR1 reads ENHRY; CDR2 reads SYGVKD. J was trimmed by 6 bases and V by 6 bases; bases with no gene match: 10. The CDR3 spans 16 residues. The CDR3 loop reads CAISETGDAGNSPLHF. CDR3 nucleotides: TGTGCCATCAGCGAGACAGGGGATGCAGGTAATTCACCCCTCCACTTT.

For this clonotype: Being one base from a much bigger clone, this may be a read error. The rearrangement joins TRBV6-1 to TRBJ2-1, with 8 bases lining up with TRBD2. From germline, CDR1 is MNHNS and CDR2 SASEGT. The CDR3 contains 15 residues. Unmatched junction bases numbered 12, after V lost 11 bases and J lost 3 bases. This CDR3 reads CAGLPQLAVYNEQFF. CDR3 nucleotides: TGTGCCGGCCTCCCTCAACTAGCGGTCTACAATGAGCAGTTCTTC.

About this clonotype: The conserved phenylalanine or tryptophan is not found at the CDR3 terminus, so this likely reflects a read error. This chain connects TRBV4-1 to TRBJ2-1, with 8 bases identical to TRBD1. Germline loops: CDR1 MGHRA, CDR2 YSYEKL. The CDR3 is 16 amino acids. DNA for the CDR3: TGCGCCAGTAGCCCGATGGGCGCAGGGGGCGGCAATGAGCAGTTCATC. This translates into CASSPMGAGGGNEQFI.

Worth noting for this clonotype: A clone one base away is much larger, so this may be a read error. The J gene is TRBJ1-4, the V gene TRBV6-6; no reliable D call. V was clipped by 8 bases and J by 2 bases, with 9 bases between them. Germline V gene data show CDR1 as MNHNY and CDR2 as SVGAGI (reference sequence). CDR3 length: 13 amino acids. The CDR3 DNA follows: TGTGCCAGCGCAGAGGTTACTAATGAAAAACTGTTTTTT. This gives the protein CASAEVTNEKLFF.

This rearrangement joins TRBV5-1 to TRBJ1-1; D not resolved. Germline V lookup: CDR1 SGHRS, CDR2 YFSETQ. Trimming removed 2 bases at V and 1 base at J, with 18 bases between. The CDR3 covers 17 residues. The CDR3 loop reads CASSFIHGREENTEAFF. The CDR3, as DNA: TGCGCCAGCAGCTTTATTCATGGTCGAGAGGAGAACACTGAAGCTTTCTTT.

Remarks on this clonotype: At one end the junction does not follow the germline gene, possibly because of a read error. The chain combines TRBV11-2 with TRBJ1-1; 7 nucleotides align to TRBD1. This CDR3 is 12 amino acids long. CDR1 and CDR2 (germline): SGHAT, FQNNGV. The CDR3 region is CASGLLGQSAFF. CDR3 in DNA: TGTGCCAGCGGCTTATTGGGACAGAGCGCTTTCTTC.

This clonotype was observed once. A much larger clone lies one base from this, so it may be a read error. V is TRBV6-1 and J is TRBJ1-2; the match to TRBD1 covers 7 bases. CDR1 is MNHNS and CDR2 is SASEGT in the germline V gene. V shed 2 bases and J 1 base; nucleotides not matched to a gene: 4. This CDR3 region has 15 residues. The CDR3 loop reads CASSEKGTVNYGYTF. The DNA of the CDR3 is TGTGCCAGCAGTGAAAAGGGGACAGTTAACTATGGCTACACCTTC.

There are a few counts of this clonotype. The V call is TRBV2, the J call TRBJ2-1; 7 nucleotides line up with TRBD2. Losses at the gene ends were 4 bases for V and 6 bases for J; bases not matched to a gene: 9. Germline-derived CDR1 and CDR2 are SNHLY and FYNNEI. The CDR3 runs 15 residues. The chain's CDR3 is CASSARVGTTNEQFF. The CDR3, as DNA: TGTGCCAGCAGTGCCCGGGTCGGGACTACCAATGAGCAGTTCTTC. The variable domain in full, with the rest retrieved from reference TRBV2 and TRBJ2-1, is EPEVTQTPSHQVTQMGQEVILRCVPISNHLYFYWYRQILGQKVEFLVSFYNNEISEKSEIFDDQFSVERPDGSNFTLKIRSTKLEDSAMYFCASSARVGTTNEQFFGPGTRLTVL.

This clonotype has more than one count but fewer than ten. The chain links TRBV7-9 to TRBJ1-1, with D perhaps matching TRBD1 (6 bases). Germline V gene lookup returns CDR1 SEHNR and CDR2 FQNEAQ (reference sequence). The germline V and J ends were trimmed by 3 bases and 11 bases, with 16 bases remaining between them. The CDR3 loop spans 13 amino acids. The DNA for the CDR3 is TGTGCCAGCAGCTTCAGCTCGGGACAAGATGCTTTCTTT. This gives the protein CASSFSSGQDAFF.

Regarding this clonotype: As the CDR3 is not closed by the conserved phenylalanine or tryptophan, this likely results from a read error. The DNA is left out, because the CDR3 cannot be placed on it with certainty; the CDR3 is given as TCRdb lists it. The genes are TRBV29-1 and TRBJ2-1; the table's D gene call, TRBD2, was not cross checked with the DNA. The CDR3 extends over 15 residues, inclusive of both ends. Germline loops: CDR1 SQVTM, CDR2 ANQGSEA. CDR3 amino acids: CSVDPGSRTYNEQFL.

This clonotype was counted ten times or more. The chain couples TRBV4-1 to TRBJ2-2, with TRBD2 matching 8 bases. This CDR3 has 16 residues. Germline V gene data show CDR1 as MGHRA and CDR2 as YSYEKL. Trimming at V came to 4 bases and at J to 0 bases, leaving 4 bases not matched to a gene. CDR3 in DNA: TGCGCCAGCAGCCGGGCGGGAGGAGCGAACACCGGGGAGCTGTTTTTT. This encodes CASSRAGGANTGELFF.

About this clonotype: A much larger clone differs from this one at a single base, so this may be a read error. The chain uses TRBV6-6 and TRBJ1-1; no firm D call. CDR1 is MNHNY and CDR2 is SVGAGI in the germline V gene (reference sequence). The CDR3 length is 12 residues. With 5 bases removed from V and 7 bases from J, the gap between germline ends came to 11 bases. CDR3 region: CASSPREGEAFF. The CDR3 DNA reads TGTGCCAGCAGTCCCCGGGAAGGTGAAGCTTTCTTT.

Comments on this clonotype: This may come from a read error, since a much larger clone is one base off. As the CDR3 is not closed by the conserved phenylalanine or tryptophan, this likely results from a read error. The CDR3 is CASSLLYRGQGTDTQYS. The CDR3 bases are TGTGCCAGCAGCTTACTATATAGAGGACAGGGTACAGATACGCAGTATTCT. V and J are TRBV7-8 and TRBJ2-3, with TRBD1 identical over 8 bases. The trim removed 2 bases at V and 3 bases at J, leaving 10 bases unmatched. Per the germline V gene, CDR1 is SGHVS and CDR2 is FQNEAQ. The CDR3 extends over 17 amino acids.

In the case of this clonotype: At one end the junction does not follow the germline gene, possibly because of a read error. The rearrangement links TRBV11-2 to TRBJ2-2; 12 bases align to TRBD2. CDR3 length: 16 amino acids. In germline, CDR1 is SGHAT, CDR2 FQNNGV. CDR3 residues: CASSFRLAGDAGELLF. The CDR3 DNA sequence: TGTGCCAGTAGCTTCCGACTAGCGGGAGATGCGGGGGAGCTGCTTTTC.

This clonotype was seen a few times. No conserved phenylalanine or tryptophan ends this CDR3, so it is likely a read error. The chain combines TRBV11-2 with TRBJ1-2; D ambiguous. V dropped 8 bases and J dropped 4 bases, with 17 bases sitting between them. The CDR3 extends over 14 amino acids. Germline-derived CDR1 and CDR2 are SGHAT and FQNNGV. The CDR3 DNA sequence: TGTGCCAGCCGCCTGGGCGGGAGCTCCTATGGCTACACCTAC. Protein sequence: CASRLGGSSYGYTY.

This clonotype was seen a few times. V is TRBV28 and J is TRBJ2-5; possibly TRBD1 for D (6 bases). Trimming shortened V by 5 bases and J by 5 bases, and 15 bases separated the two germline ends. CDR1 and CDR2 from the germline V gene are MDHEN and SYDVKM. The CDR3 has 14 amino acids. In DNA, the CDR3 is TGTGCCAGCAGTATCTTAGGGGGTTTGGAGACCCAGTACTTC. This codes for CASSILGGLETQYF.

The V call is TRBV4-1, the J call TRBJ2-5, with 7 bases lining up with TRBD1. The germline gives CDR1 MGHRA, CDR2 YSYEKL. V shed 1 base and J 5 bases; nucleotides not matched to a gene: 7. The CDR3 consists of 15 residues. Here the CDR3 DNA reads TGCGCCAGCAGCCAAGGTGGACAGGTTTGGGAGACCCAGTACTTC. Translation: CASSQGGQVWETQYF.

As regards this clonotype: The conserved phenylalanine or tryptophan is not found at the CDR3 terminus, so this likely reflects a read error. The chain combines TRBV12-3 or TRBV12-4 with TRBJ2-1, with 7 bases identical to TRBD1. CDR3 length: 13 amino acids. The V and J ends lost 6 bases and 6 bases, in that order; junction bases with no gene match: 5. In DNA form, the CDR3 reads TGTGCCAGCAGACTAGGGACAGCCAATGAGCAGTTCCTA. Protein: CASRLGTANEQFL.

As for this clonotype: Just one base apart from a much larger clone, this may be a read error. This CDR3 is missing its conserved last phenylalanine or tryptophan, likely due to a read error. This rearrangement joins TRBV10-2 to TRBJ1-2; D ambiguous. Germline V lookup: CDR1 WSHSY, CDR2 SAAADI. V was cut by 6 bases and J by 0 bases, with 14 bases left in between. The CDR3 runs 15 residues. CDR3 sequence: CASSGLAASNYGYTL. The CDR3 nucleotides read TGCGCCAGCAGCGGCCTGGCAGCGTCTAACTATGGCTACACCCTC.